This TCR beta chain was documented in a study of STAT5B mutations in CD4+ large granular lymphocyte leukemia. Study-wide background: The CDR3 'QG' motif was associated with a particular HLA allele among healthy donors.

Notes on the study in general: Approximately 25% of private leukemic clonotypes occurred rarely in other patients' non-leukemic repertoires.

Assay: immunoSEQ multiplex PCR; the TCRdb copy retains only in-frame clones and omits some. The table has 40,000 to 55,000 clones, roughly 80% seen once; the top ten hold approximately 0.4%. Worth noting for this clone: Its target is not known.

Controls came from buffy coats of healthy blood donors. The sequence was obtained from a human donor in good health. Input material: CD4+ T cells from blood buffy coats.

The CDR3, as DNA: TGTGCCAGCAGTGAAATGCCAGGGGCCGGCTCTGGAAACACCATATATTTT. The encoded protein is CASSEMPGAGSGNTIYF. The chain links TRBV6-1 to TRBJ1-3, with TRBD1 as a possible D gene (6 bases). Per germline, CDR1 MNHNS and CDR2 SASEGT. The CDR3 has 17 amino acids. V shed 2 bases and J shed 0 bases, with 14 bases lying between them.